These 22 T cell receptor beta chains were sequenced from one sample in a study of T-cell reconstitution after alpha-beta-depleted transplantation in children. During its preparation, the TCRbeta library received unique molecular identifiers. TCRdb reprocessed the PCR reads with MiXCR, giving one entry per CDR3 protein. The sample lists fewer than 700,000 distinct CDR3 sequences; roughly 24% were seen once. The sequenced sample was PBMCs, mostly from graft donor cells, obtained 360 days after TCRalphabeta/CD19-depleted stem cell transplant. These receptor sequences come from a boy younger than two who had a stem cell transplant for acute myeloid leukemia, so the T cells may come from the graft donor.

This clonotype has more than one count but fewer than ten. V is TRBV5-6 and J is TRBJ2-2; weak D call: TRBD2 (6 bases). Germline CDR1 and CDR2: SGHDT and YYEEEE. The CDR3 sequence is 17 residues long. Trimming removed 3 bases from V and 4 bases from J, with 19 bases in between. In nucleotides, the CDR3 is TGTGCCAGCAGCTGGATAAGGGGAGGTTGGAGCACCGGGGAGCTGTTTTTT. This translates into CASSWIRGGWSTGELFF.

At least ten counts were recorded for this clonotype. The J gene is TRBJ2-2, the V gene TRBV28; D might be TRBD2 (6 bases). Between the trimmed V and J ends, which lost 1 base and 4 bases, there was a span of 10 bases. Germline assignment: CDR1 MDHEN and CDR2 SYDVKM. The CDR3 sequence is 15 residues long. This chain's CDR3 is CASSLSFGGTGELFF. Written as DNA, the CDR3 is TGTGCCAGCAGTTTATCTTTCGGGGGCACCGGGGAGCTGTTTTTT.

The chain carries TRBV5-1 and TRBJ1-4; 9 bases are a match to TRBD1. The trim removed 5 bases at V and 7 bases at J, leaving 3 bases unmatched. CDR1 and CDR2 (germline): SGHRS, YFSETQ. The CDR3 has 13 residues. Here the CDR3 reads CASSTGGSEKLFF. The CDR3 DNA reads TGCGCCAGCAGTACAGGGGGCTCTGAAAAACTGTTTTTT.

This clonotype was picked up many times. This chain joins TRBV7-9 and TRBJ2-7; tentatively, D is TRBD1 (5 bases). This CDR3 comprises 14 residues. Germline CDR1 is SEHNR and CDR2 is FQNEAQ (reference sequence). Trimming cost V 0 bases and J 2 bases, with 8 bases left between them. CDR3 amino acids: CASSLAGAAYEQYF. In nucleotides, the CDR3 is TGTGCCAGCAGCTTAGCAGGGGCAGCCTACGAGCAGTACTTC.

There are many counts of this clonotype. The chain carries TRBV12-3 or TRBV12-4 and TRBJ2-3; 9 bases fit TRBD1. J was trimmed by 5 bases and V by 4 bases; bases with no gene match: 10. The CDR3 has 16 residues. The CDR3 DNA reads TGTGCCAGCAGTTCCTTCGGGACAGGGTACAGAGATACGCAGTATTTT. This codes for CASSSFGTGYRDTQYF.

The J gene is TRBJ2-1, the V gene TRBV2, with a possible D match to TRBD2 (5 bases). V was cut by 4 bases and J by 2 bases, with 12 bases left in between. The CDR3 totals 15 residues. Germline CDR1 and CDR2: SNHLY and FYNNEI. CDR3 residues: CASSVKRTPYNEQFF. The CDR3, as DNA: TGTGCCAGCAGTGTGAAGCGGACCCCCTACAATGAGCAGTTCTTC.

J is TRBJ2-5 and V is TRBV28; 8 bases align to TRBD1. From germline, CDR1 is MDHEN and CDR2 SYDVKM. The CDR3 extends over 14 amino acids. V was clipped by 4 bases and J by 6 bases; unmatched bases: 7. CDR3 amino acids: CASSSTGAVKTQYF. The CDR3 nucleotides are TGTGCCAGCAGTTCGACAGGGGCGGTAAAGACCCAGTACTTC.

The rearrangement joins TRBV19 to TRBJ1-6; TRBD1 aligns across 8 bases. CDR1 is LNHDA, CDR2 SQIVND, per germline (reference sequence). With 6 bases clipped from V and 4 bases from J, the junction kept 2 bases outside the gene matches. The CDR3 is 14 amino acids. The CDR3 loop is CASRQGAYNSPLHF. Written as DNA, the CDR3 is TGTGCCAGTAGGCAGGGGGCGTATAATTCACCCCTCCACTTT. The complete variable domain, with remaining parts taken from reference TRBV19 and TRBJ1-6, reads DGGITQSPKYLFRKEGQNVTLSCEQNLNHDAMYWYRQDPGQGLRLIYYSQIVNDFQKGDIAEGYSVSREKKESFPLTVTSAQKNPTAFYLCASRQGAYNSPLHFGNGTRLTVT.

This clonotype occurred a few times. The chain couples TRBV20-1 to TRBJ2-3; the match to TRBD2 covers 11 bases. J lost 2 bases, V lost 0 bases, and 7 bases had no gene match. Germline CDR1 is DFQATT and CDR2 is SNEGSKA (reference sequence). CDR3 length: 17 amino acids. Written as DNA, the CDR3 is TGCAGTGCTAGAGATGAGAGACTAGCGGGGTTCACAGATACGCAGTATTTT. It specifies CSARDERLAGFTDTQYF.

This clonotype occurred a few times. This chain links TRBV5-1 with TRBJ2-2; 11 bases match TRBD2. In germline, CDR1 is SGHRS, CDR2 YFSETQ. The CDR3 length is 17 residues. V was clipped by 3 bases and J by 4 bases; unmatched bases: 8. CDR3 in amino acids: CASSSVLAGVVTGELFF. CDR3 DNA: TGCGCCAGCAGCTCTGTACTAGCGGGGGTTGTCACCGGGGAGCTGTTTTTT. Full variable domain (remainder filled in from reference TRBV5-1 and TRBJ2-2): KAGVTQTPRYLIKTRGQQVTLSCSPISGHRSVSWYQQTPGQGLQFLFEYFSETQRNKGNFPGRFSGRQFSNSRSEMNVSTLELGDSALYLCASSSVLAGVVTGELFFGEGSRLTVL.

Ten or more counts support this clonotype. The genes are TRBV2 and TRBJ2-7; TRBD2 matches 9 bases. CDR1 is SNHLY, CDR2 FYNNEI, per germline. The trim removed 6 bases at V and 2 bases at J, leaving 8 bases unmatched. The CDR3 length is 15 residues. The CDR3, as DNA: TGTGCCAGCAGCCTTAGCGGGGGCCCGACCTACGAGCAGTACGTC. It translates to CASSLSGGPTYEQYV.

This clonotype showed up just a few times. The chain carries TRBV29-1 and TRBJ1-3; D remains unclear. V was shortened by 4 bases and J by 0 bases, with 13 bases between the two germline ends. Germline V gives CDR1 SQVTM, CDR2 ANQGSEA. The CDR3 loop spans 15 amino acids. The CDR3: CSVVGSVTSGNTIYF. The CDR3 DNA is TGCAGCGTTGTTGGGTCTGTGACCTCTGGAAACACCATATATTTT.

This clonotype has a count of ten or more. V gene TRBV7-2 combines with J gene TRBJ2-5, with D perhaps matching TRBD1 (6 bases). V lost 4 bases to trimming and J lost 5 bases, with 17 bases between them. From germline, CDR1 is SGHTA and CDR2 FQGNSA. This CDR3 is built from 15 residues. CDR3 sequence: CASSSYRALPETQYF. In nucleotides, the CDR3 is TGTGCCAGCAGCTCGTACAGGGCCCTCCCTGAGACCCAGTACTTC.

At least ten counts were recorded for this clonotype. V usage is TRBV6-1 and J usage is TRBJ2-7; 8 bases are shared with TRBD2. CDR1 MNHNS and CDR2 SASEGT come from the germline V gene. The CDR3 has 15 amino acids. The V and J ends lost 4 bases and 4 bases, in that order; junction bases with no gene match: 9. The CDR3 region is CASSGIPVAGYEQYV. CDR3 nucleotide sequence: TGTGCCAGCAGTGGGATTCCGGTAGCGGGGTACGAGCAGTACGTC.

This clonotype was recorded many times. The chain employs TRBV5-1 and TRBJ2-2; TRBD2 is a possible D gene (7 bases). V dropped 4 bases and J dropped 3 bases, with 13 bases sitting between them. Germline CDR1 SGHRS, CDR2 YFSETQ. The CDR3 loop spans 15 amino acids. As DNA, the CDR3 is TGCGCCAGCAGCCCGGTCGGGGGGCACACCGGGGAGCTGTTTTTT. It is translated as CASSPVGGHTGELFF.

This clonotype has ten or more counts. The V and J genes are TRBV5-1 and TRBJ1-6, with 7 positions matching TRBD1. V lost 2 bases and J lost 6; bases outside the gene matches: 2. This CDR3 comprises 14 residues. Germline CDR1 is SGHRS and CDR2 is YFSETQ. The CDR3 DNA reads TGCGCCAGCAGCTTCGGGACAGTTAATTCACCCCTCCACTTT. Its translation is CASSFGTVNSPLHF.

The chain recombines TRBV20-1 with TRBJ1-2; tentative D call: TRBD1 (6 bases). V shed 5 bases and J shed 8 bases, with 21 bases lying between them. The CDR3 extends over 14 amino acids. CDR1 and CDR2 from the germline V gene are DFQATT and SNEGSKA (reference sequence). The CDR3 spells CSASPPGQPRGYTF. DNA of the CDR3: TGCAGTGCTTCCCCCCCGGGACAACCTAGGGGCTACACCTTC.

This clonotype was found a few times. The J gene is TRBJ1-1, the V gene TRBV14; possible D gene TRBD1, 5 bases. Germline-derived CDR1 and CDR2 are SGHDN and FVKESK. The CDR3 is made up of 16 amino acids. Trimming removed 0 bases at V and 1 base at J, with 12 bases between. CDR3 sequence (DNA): TGTGCCAGCAGCCAAGATATTTACAGGCGGAACACTGAAGCTTTCTTT. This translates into CASSQDIYRRNTEAFF.

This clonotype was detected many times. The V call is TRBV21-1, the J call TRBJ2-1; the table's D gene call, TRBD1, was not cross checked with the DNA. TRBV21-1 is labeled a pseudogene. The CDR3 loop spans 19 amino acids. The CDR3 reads CASSERGEAGASSYNEQFF. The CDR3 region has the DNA TGTGCCAGCAGCGAAAGGGGGGAAGCGGGGGCGAGCTCCTACAATGAGCAGTTCTTC.

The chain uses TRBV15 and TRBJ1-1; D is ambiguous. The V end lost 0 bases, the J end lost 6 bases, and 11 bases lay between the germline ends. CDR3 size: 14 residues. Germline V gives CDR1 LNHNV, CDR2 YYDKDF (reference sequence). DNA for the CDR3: TGTGCCACCAGCAGAGATAAGGGTTTGTCTGAAGCTTTCTTT. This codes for CATSRDKGLSEAFF.

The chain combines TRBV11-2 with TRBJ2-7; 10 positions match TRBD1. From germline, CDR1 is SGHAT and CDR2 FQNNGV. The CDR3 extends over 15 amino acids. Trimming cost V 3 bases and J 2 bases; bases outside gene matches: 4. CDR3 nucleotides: TGTGCCAGCAGCTTCGCGGACAGGGGGACCTACGAGCAGTACTTC. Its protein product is CASSFADRGTYEQYF.

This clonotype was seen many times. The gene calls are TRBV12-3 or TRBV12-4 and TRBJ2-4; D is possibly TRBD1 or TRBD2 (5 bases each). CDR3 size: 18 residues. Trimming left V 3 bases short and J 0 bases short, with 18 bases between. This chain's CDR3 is CASSLDPRDPLAKNIQYF. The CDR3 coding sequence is TGTGCCAGCAGTTTGGATCCCCGGGACCCTCTAGCCAAAAACATTCAGTACTTC.